This TCR beta chain is drawn from a study of shared clonotypes between healthy human individuals. The CDR3 loop spans 13 amino acids. Per germline, CDR1 KGHSY and CDR2 FQNENV. J lost 6 bases, V lost 0 bases, and 0 bases had no gene match. CD8 memory fractions consisted of CD45RO+ and CCR7-negative CD45RA+ TemRA cells together. Deep-level running was used for the assay. Clones were sequenced by immunoSEQ multiplex PCR, and TCRdb holds only the in-frame ones, with some missing. The sample lists roughly 700,000 clones, 90% occurring once. Sequencing input: memory CD8+ T cells from PBMCs. Subset described: CD45RO+ cells pooled with CCR7-negative TemRA cells. The receptor's source is a man aged 18 to 30 in good health. Some clones in this sample may be carry-over from other donors' samples. The chain is built from TRBV16 and TRBJ2-7; 9 nucleotides align to TRBD1. The CDR3 bases are TGTGCCAGCAGCCAATCGACAGGGGGCGAGCAGTACTTC. Protein product: CASSQSTGGEQYF.